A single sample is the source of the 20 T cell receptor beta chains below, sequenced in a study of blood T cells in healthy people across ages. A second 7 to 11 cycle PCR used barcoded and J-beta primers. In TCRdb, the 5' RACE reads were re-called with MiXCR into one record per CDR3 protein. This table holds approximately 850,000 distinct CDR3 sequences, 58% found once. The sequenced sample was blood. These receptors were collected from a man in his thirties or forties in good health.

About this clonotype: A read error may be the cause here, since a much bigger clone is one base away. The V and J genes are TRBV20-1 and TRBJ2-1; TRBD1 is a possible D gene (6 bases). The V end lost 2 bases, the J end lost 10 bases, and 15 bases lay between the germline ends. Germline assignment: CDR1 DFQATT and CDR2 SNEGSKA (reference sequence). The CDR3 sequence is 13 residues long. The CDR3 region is CSARRTADYEQFF. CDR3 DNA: TGCAGTGCTAGAAGGACAGCAGATTACGAGCAGTTCTTC.

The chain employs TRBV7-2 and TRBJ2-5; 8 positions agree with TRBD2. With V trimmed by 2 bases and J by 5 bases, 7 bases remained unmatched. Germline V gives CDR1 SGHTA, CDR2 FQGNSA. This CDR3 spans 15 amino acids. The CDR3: CASSLRSGMAETQYF. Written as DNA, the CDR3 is TGTGCCAGCAGCTTACGTAGCGGGATGGCGGAGACCCAGTACTTC.

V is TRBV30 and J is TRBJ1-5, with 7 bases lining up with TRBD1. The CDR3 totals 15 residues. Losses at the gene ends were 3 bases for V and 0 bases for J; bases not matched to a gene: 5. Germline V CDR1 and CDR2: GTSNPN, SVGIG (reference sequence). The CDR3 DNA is TGTGCCTGGAGCCCAGGGGGGGGTAGCAATCAGCCCCAGCATTTT. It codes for CAWSPGGGSNQPQHF. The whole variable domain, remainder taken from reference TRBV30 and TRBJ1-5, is SQTIHQWPATLVQPVGSPLSLECTVEGTSNPNLYWYRQAAGRGLQLLFYSVGIGQISSEVPQNLSASRPQDRQFILSSKKLLLSDSGFYLCAWSPGGGSNQPQHFGDGTRLSIL.

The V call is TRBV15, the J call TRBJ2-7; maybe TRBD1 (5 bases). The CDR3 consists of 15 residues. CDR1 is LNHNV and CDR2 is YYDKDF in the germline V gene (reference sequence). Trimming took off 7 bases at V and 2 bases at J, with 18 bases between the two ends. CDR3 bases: TGTGCCACCACCTCAGGAGATGACAGTCCCTACGAGCAGTACTTC. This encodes CATTSGDDSPYEQYF.

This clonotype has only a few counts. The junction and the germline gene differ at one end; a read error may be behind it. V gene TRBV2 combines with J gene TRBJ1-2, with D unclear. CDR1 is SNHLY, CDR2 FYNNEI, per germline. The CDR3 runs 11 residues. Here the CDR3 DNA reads TGTGCCAGCAGTGACGCTCTCGGCTGCACCTTC. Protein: CASSDALGCTF.

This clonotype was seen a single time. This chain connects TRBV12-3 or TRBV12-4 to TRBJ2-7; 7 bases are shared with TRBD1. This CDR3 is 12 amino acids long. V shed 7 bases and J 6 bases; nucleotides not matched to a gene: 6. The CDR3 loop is CASTYRGPEQYF. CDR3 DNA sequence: TGTGCCAGCACCTATAGGGGGCCCGAGCAGTACTTC.

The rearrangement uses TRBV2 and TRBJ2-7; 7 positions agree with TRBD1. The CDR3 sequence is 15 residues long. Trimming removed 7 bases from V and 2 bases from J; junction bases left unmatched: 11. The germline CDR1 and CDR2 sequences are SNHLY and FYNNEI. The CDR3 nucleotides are TGTGCCAGCATTATCAAACAGGGGCCCCCCTACGAGCAGTACTTC. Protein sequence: CASIIKQGPPYEQYF.

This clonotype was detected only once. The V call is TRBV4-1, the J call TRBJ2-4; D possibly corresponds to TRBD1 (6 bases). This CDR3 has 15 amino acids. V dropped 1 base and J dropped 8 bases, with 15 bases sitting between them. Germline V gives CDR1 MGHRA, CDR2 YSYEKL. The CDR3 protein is CASSQVRQVTDIQYF. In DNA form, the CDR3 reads TGCGCCAGCAGCCAAGTTAGACAGGTCACGGACATTCAGTACTTC.

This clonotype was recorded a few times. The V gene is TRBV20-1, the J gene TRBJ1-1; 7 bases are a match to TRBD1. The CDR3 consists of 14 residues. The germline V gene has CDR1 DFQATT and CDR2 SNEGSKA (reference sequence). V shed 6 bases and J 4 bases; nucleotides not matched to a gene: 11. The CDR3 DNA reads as TGCAGTGCGGCAGGGACACAGGGGTTCACTGAAGCTTTCTTT. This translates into CSAAGTQGFTEAFF.

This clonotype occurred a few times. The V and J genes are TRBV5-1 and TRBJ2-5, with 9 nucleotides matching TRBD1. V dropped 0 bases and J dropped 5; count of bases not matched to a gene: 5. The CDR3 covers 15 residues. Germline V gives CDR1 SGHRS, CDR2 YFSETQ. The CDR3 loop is CASSLAQGATETQYF. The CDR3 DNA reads TGCGCCAGCAGCTTGGCACAGGGGGCGACGGAGACCCAGTACTTC.

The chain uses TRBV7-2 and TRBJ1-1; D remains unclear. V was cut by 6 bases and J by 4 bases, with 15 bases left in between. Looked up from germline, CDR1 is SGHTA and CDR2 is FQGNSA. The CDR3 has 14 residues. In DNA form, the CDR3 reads TGTGCCAGCAGTCCGGACCGGACGTCCACTGAAGCTTTCTTT. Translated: CASSPDRTSTEAFF.

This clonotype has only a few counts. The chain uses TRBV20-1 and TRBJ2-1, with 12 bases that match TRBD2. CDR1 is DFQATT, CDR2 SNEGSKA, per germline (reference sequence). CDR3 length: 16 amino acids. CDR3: CSARLAGAQGGNEQFF. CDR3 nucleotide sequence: TGCAGCGCCCGACTAGCGGGAGCCCAAGGCGGCAATGAGCAGTTCTTC.

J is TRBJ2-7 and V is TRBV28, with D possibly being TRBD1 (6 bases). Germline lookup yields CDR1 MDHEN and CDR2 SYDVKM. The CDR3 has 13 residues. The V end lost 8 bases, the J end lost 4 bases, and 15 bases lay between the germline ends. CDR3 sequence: CASQGIGFYEQYF. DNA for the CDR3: TGTGCCAGCCAGGGGATAGGGTTTTACGAGCAGTACTTC.

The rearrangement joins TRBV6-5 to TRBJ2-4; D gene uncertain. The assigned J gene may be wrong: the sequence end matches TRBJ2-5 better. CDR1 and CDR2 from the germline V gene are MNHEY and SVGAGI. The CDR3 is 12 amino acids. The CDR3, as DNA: TGTGCCAGCAGTCCCGCGATTGGGACCCAGTACTTC. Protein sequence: CASSPAIGTQYF.

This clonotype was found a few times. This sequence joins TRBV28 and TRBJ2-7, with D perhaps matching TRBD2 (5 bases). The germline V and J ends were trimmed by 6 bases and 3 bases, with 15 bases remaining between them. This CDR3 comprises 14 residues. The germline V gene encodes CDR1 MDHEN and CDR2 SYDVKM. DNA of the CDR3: TGTGCCAGCAGCCCCCGCGCCCGGGGCTACGAGCAGTACTTC. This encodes CASSPRARGYEQYF. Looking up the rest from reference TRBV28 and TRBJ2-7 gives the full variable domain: DVKVTQSSRYLVKRTGEKVFLECVQDMDHENMFWYRQDPGLGLRLIYFSYDVKMKEKGDIPEGYSVSREKKERFSLILESASTNQTSMYLCASSPRARGYEQYFGPGTRLTVT.

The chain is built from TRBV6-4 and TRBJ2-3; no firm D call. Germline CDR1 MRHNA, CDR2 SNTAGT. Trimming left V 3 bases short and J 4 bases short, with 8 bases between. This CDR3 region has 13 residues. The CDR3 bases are TGTGCCAGCAGTGATTATCAAGCAGATACGCAGTATTTT. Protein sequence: CASSDYQADTQYF.

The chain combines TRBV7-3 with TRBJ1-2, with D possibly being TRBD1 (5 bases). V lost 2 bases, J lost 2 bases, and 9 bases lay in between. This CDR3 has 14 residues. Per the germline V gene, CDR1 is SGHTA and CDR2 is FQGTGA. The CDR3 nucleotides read TGTGCCAGCAGCTTAGACAGCAACAACTATGGCTACACCTTC. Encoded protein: CASSLDSNNYGYTF.

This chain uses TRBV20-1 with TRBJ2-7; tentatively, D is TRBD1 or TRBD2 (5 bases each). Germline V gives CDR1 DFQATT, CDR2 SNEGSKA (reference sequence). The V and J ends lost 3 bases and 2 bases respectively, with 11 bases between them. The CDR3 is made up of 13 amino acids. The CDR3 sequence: CSARVGVTYEQYF. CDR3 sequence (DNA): TGCAGTGCTAGGGTGGGGGTAACCTACGAGCAGTACTTC.

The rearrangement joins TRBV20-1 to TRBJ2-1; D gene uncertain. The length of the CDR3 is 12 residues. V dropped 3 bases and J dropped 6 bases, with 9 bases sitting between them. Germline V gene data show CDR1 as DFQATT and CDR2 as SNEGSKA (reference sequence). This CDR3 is CSARVGPNEQFF. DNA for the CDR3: TGCAGTGCTAGGGTAGGCCCCAATGAGCAGTTCTTC.

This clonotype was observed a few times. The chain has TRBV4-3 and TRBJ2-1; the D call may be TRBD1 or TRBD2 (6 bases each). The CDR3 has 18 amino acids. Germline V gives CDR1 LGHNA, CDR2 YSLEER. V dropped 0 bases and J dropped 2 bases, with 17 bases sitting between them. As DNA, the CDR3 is TGCGCCAGCAGCCAAGATCGGGGGCAGATGCGACCCTACAATGAGCAGTTCTTC. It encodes CASSQDRGQMRPYNEQFF.